The rows below give T cell receptor beta chains drawn from one sample of a study of T cells in Graves' hyperthyroidism and ophthalmopathy. TCRdb ran MiXCR on the multiplex PCR reads and lists one entry per CDR3 protein. The top ten hold around a third of the sample, which has 350,000 to 450,000 distinct CDR3 sequences, approximately 17% seen once. The sample taken for sequencing was blood. These receptors were collected from a woman in her 30s with Graves' hyperthyroidism that later progressed to Graves' ophthalmopathy. CDR3s leave out the opening cysteine and the closing phenylalanine or tryptophan.

12	TRBJ2-5	TRBV3-1	ASSPGTSGRLLY
12	TRBJ1-1	TRBV6-2/TRBV6-3	ASRTGITNTEAF
7	TRBJ2-7	TRBV5-1	ASSLEQY
13	TRBJ2-2	TRBV28	ASSETRVRTGELF
11	TRBJ1-1	TRBV27	ASSLIKGSEAF
11	TRBJ1-1	TRBV14	ASSQGIHTEAF
12	TRBJ1-5	TRBV20-1	SARGVGGGQPQH
13	TRBJ2-7	TRBV28	ASSSGQVRSHEQY
12	TRBJ1-6	TRBV2	ASTQGSYNSPLH
12	TRBJ1-5	TRBV6-4	ASSETGINQPQH
13	TRBJ2-3	TRBV18	ASSPGGFRADTQY
15	TRBJ2-7	TRBV4-1	ASSHLLSGINVYEQY
14	-	TRBV20-1	SARDPSGYFTYEQF
13	TRBJ2-1	TRBV27	ASSLYPPGGNEQF
14	TRBJ2-7	TRBV6-2/TRBV6-3	ASSNPGRGQSYGQY
11	TRBJ2-5	TRBV28	ASSFGIRETQY
13	TRBJ2-5	TRBV11-2	ASSLNPGAGETQY
14	TRBJ1-5	TRBV11-2	ASSAGTTGRNQPQH
15	TRBJ2-7	TRBV7-9	ASSLPVGQSESYEQY
14	TRBJ2-6	TRBV6-1	ASSETGSSGANVLT
14	TRBJ2-3	TRBV12-3/TRBV12-4	ASSLGVTGGTDTQY
12	TRBJ2-1	TRBV7-2	ASSRITSADEQF